What follows describes a single T cell receptor (beta chain). There are a few counts of this clone. Its antigen remains undetermined. Within one base of it there is no much larger clone, and no base qualities were kept. This sample is part of a study of Ad26.COV2.S vaccination and SARS-CoV-2 variants (dated by TCRdb to about 2021). With respect to the entire study: Donors in the vaccine arm were drawn from COV1001, a multicentre, randomized, double-blind, placebo-controlled phase I-IIa trial testing Ad26.COV2.S in healthy adults. Ad26.COV2.S was given intramuscularly at 5x10^10 or 1x10^11 viral particles, as a single shot or as two shots 56 days apart. Sequencing of the TCRbeta repertoire served to evaluate the specificity and breadth of SARS-CoV-2-reactive T cell receptors following Ad26.COV2.S vaccination. A total of 32 samples were included in the TCR-sequenced set, comprising some 20 Ad26.COV2.S vaccine recipients, 5 placebo recipients and 8 SARS-CoV-2 convalescent individuals. Trial participants were randomized into five groups of five, in which low-dose or high-dose Ad26.COV2.S was given once or twice, or placebo was given on both occasions. Investigators did not know the trial group allocation while performing experiments and assessing outcomes. Here is what the overall study found, with its caveats: Higher spike-specific TCR breadth was observed in Ad26.COV2.S recipients than in placebo recipients (P = 0.0014). Comparing responses between vaccine doses or regimens was not something the study was powered to do. Substantial breadth of spike-specific CD8+ and CD4+ T cell responses was reported after vaccination. It was noted by the authors that total T cell responses may have been underestimated by the TCR breadth and depth analyses. Vaccine and placebo recipients had similar non-spike TCR breadth, a finding consistent with the vaccine containing only spike.

TCRbeta CDR3 regions were sequenced with the immunoSEQ Assay. After extraction, genomic DNA underwent amplification by bias-controlled multiplex PCR, followed by high-throughput sequencing. From the authors' description of their analysis: To quantify the absolute abundance of every unique TCRbeta CDR3 region, sequences were collapsed and filtered. Usable DNA was measured by amplifying reference genes present in all nucleated cells, and TCRbeta template counts were normalized to that usable DNA to estimate T cell fraction. Repertoire TCRs were annotated as SARS-CoV-2-specific by exact matching of V gene, CDR3 amino acid sequence and J gene to a known reactive TCR set. The reference SARS-CoV-2 TCR set was obtained from MIRA and was filtered for enrichment in COVID-19-positive ImmuneCODE repertoires, whereby public or cross-reactive TCRs were removed. Using the MIRA antigens, annotated TCRs were further analysed by specific ORF or by position within an ORF. Depth was the summed frequency of annotated unique rearrangements, while breadth was defined as annotated unique rearrangements over total unique productive rearrangements. Two-sided Wilcoxon rank-sum tests were applied when comparing TCR breadth between groups. TCRdb limited this immuneACCESS table to in-frame rearrangements with V and J called. A share of clones is missing; checked studies link under half to unresolved V genes, and the rest is unexplained. V, J and clone size derive from that table, while D and trimming were established from the DNA sequence. The sample table records roughly 400,000 clones; over 75% of these occur just once. 1.5% to 2% of the sample is taken by the ten largest.

Sample treatment or condition, as interpreted from the label and publication: approximately 18 received Ad26.COV2.S at low or high dose, single or two shots; a few received placebo; per-sample allocation not given. For vaccine and placebo recipients, repertoires were sequenced using samples collected on day 63 after the first injection. Cohort 1b enrolled roughly 25 adults aged 18-55 years at a single site in Boston, USA, between 29 July and 7 August 2020. As a vaccine, Ad26.COV2.S was a replication-incompetent adenovirus type 26 vector that expressed a prefusion-stabilized SARS-CoV-2 spike protein derived from the original Wuhan strain. This receptor was identified in a person aged 18-60 years who received the Ad26.COV2.S COVID-19 vaccine or a placebo. This sample comprised peripheral blood, obtained in a trial of Ad26.COV2.S vaccine versus placebo.

The encoded CDR3 is CASSSAGEGSYEQYF. At the DNA level, the sequence is TGTGCCAGCAGCTCGGCAGGGGAAGGCTCCTACGAGCAGTACTTC. The chain joins TRBV28 to TRBJ2-7; the D gene is perhaps TRBD1, from 6 matching bases. Between the V and J ends, shortened by 6 bases and 0 bases respectively, the junction contains 15 bases. CDR1 MDHEN and CDR2 SYDVKM were looked up in the germline V gene. Reading from cysteine to phenylalanine, the CDR3 counts 15 amino acids. The entry retains the CDR3 DNA only, 45 bases that are in frame from base 1.